These 13 T cell receptor beta chains were sequenced from one sample in a study of blood T cells in healthy people across ages. Through a sample-barcoded 5' primer and a J-beta primer mix, a second PCR was run for about 6 to 12 cycles. Each CDR3 protein is one row after TCRdb ran MiXCR on the 5' RACE reads. The data show 1.5 million to 2 million distinct CDR3 sequences, about 32% seen once. Sequenced: blood. The source of these receptors is a woman aged 25 to 45 in good health.

This clonotype showed up just once. This chain connects TRBV9 to TRBJ2-3, with TRBD1 matching over 7 bases. V shed 4 bases, J shed 5 bases, and the junction held 19 bases outside the gene matches. This CDR3 region has 18 residues. Germline V CDR1 and CDR2: SGDLS, YYNGEE. The CDR3 spells CASSTPSKGTARGDTQYF. The CDR3 DNA follows: TGTGCCAGCAGCACCCCATCTAAGGGGACAGCTCGGGGAGATACGCAGTATTTT.

At least ten counts were recorded for this clonotype. V is TRBV29-1 and J is TRBJ2-1; 8 bases line up with TRBD2. Per germline, CDR1 SQVTM and CDR2 ANQGSEA. The CDR3 runs to 13 residues. The CDR3 protein is CILRGEGTSEQFF. The CDR3 DNA follows: TGCATCCTGAGGGGGGAGGGGACTAGTGAGCAGTTCTTC.

This clonotype was picked up a small number of times. At one of its ends the junction is not consistent with the germline gene, which may arise from a read error. CDR3 coding DNA: TGCGCCGGCAGCGCGGGACACCAAGAGACCCAGTACTTC. It codes for CAGSAGHQETQYF. The chain combines TRBV5-1 with TRBJ2-5; possible D gene TRBD2, 6 bases. The CDR3 has 13 residues. Germline V CDR1 and CDR2: SGHRS, YFSETQ.

This chain joins TRBV6-6 and TRBJ1-1; D is perhaps TRBD1 (6 bases). The CDR3 has 14 amino acids. The germline V gene encodes CDR1 MNHNY and CDR2 SVGAGI (reference sequence). The V end was cut by 4 bases, the J end by 5 bases, with 14 bases between. The CDR3 DNA reads TGTGCCAGCAGTTCACAGGGCCGGGGGACTGAAGCTTTCTTT. The encoded protein is CASSSQGRGTEAFF.

This clonotype appeared a few times. The rearrangement joins TRBV20-1 to TRBJ2-1, with 8 bases fitting TRBD2. The CDR3 extends over 17 amino acids. CDR1 and CDR2 (germline): DFQATT, SNEGSKA (reference sequence). V lost 0 bases and J lost 7; bases outside the gene matches: 14. This CDR3 is CSARDTGLGFLRNEQFF. CDR3 nucleotide sequence: TGCAGTGCTAGAGATACGGGACTAGGGTTTTTAAGGAATGAGCAGTTCTTC.

This chain uses TRBV6-5 with TRBJ1-6; D possibly corresponds to TRBD1 (5 bases). The CDR3 spans 16 residues. V was pared by 2 bases and J by 1 base, with 9 bases between. Germline CDR1 is MNHEY and CDR2 is SVGAGI. The CDR3 loop reads CASSYGGRSYNSPLHF. DNA for the CDR3: TGTGCCAGCAGTTACGGGGGGAGATCCTATAATTCACCCCTCCACTTT.

This clonotype was seen a few times. The CDR3 sequence is CASSLPSNQPQHF. The CDR3 nucleotides are TGTGCCAGCAGTTTACCTAGCAATCAGCCCCAGCATTTT. The J gene is TRBJ1-5, the V gene TRBV2; no firm D call. V was trimmed by 5 bases and J by 0 bases, leaving 5 bases between them. Per the germline V gene, CDR1 is SNHLY and CDR2 is FYNNEI. The CDR3 runs to 13 residues.

This clonotype has ten or more counts. The DNA for the CDR3 is TGTGCCAGCACCTCCGGTGGGGAGACCCAGTACTTC. Translated, it gives CASTSGGETQYF. The V call is TRBV13, the J call TRBJ2-5; D gene ambiguous. The germline V gene has CDR1 PRHDT and CDR2 FYEKMQ (reference sequence). This CDR3 is 12 amino acids long. Trimming took off 7 bases at V and 5 bases at J, with 11 bases between the two ends.

This sequence joins TRBV19 and TRBJ2-5, with D uncertain. The CDR3 covers 14 residues. In germline, CDR1 is LNHDA, CDR2 SQIVND (reference sequence). Trimming took 6 bases from V and 4 from J, leaving 15 bases between them. The DNA of the CDR3 is TGTGCCAGTAGCGAGTCAGGCATTGGAGAGACCCAGTACTTC. This encodes CASSESGIGETQYF.

This clonotype was observed at least ten times. The chain links TRBV9 to TRBJ1-2, with 8 nucleotides matching TRBD1. Trimming cost V 4 bases and J 8 bases; bases outside gene matches: 4. CDR1 is SGDLS, CDR2 YYNGEE, per germline. The CDR3 covers 12 residues. The CDR3 spells CASSQAGGGYTF. The CDR3 nucleotides read TGTGCCAGCAGCCAGGCAGGGGGCGGCTACACCTTC.

The rearrangement uses TRBV18 and TRBJ2-1, with 7 nucleotides matching TRBD1. The V gene end was trimmed by 1 base and the J gene end by 8 bases; junction bases not matched to a gene: 8. Germline V CDR1 and CDR2: KGHSH, LQKENI. The CDR3 spans 15 residues. CDR3 sequence: CASSPLRQTGDEQFF. The CDR3 nucleotides are TGTGCCAGCTCACCACTAAGGCAAACAGGGGATGAGCAGTTCTTC.

The rearrangement links TRBV30 to TRBJ2-4; 9 bases agree with TRBD1. The end of the DNA is better explained by TRBJ2-7, so the J call may be wrong. The CDR3 consists of 13 residues. Germline CDR1 GTSNPN, CDR2 SVGIG (reference sequence). CDR3 sequence: CAYTGGHSYEQYF. The CDR3 nucleotides read TGTGCCTACACAGGGGGCCACTCCTACGAGCAGTACTTC.

The chain has TRBV4-1 and TRBJ1-2; no reliable D call. The CDR3 covers 14 residues. Looked up from germline, CDR1 is MGHRA and CDR2 is YSYEKL. With 4 bases removed from V and 4 bases from J, the gap between germline ends came to 13 bases. In nucleotides, the CDR3 is TGCGCCAGCAGCCCCCAACAGCGGACCTATGGCTACACCTTC. It codes for CASSPQQRTYGYTF.